This T cell receptor (beta chain) stems from a study of blood T cells in healthy people across ages. Findings and caveats of the study: Calculation of diversity from one million T cells yielded estimates considered to be underestimates.

This clonotype was seen a handful of times. Its antigen remains unknown. Researchers report isolating at least 7 million PBMCs per sample. V was pared by 2 bases and J by 7 bases, with 12 bases of the junction left unmatched. This CDR3 spans 16 amino acids. Germline loops: CDR1 MNHEY, CDR2 SMNVEV (reference sequence). A J-beta primer mix and a sample-barcoded 5' primer were used in a second PCR of roughly 6 to 11 cycles. Every cDNA molecule bore a tag from a template-switch adaptor containing 12 random nucleotides. TCRdb re-derived calls from the 5' RACE reads in MiXCR, one entry per CDR3 protein. The sample lists hundreds of thousands of distinct CDR3 sequences; 49% were seen once.

Sequenced material: blood. The genes are TRBV27 and TRBJ1-2, with TRBD1 matching 8 bases. The clonotype comes from a woman aged 55-69 years in good health. The CDR3 region is CASSLGGQTGGFGYTF. The DNA for the CDR3 is TGTGCCAGCAGTTTAGGGGGGCAAACAGGGGGATTTGGCTACACCTTC.